The sequence of this T cell receptor (beta chain) was determined in a study of cytomegalovirus exposure and HLA in healthy donors. J was trimmed by 5 bases and V by 0 bases; bases with no gene match: 12. The germline gives CDR1 MGHRA, CDR2 YSYEKL. This CDR3 has 18 amino acids. With respect to this clone: Its antigen is undetermined.

Sequencing used immunoSEQ multiplex PCR; TCRdb keeps in-frame clones, though not all of them. The sample lists 85,000 to 130,000 clones; 88% were seen once. While the first cohort had several hundred subjects, the donors belonged to the separate validation cohort of 100 to 150 subjects. Overall study results and limits: Investigators reported about 160 TCR beta chains as tied to cytomegalovirus. A classifier reportedly called cytomegalovirus status with high sensitivity and specificity.

The clonotype comes from a woman aged 18-35 years in good health and CMV-seropositive. The sample was PBMCs. The genes are TRBV4-1 and TRBJ2-5, with 10 bases matching TRBD2. CDR3 region: CASSQDGGLAGVRETQYF. CDR3 bases: TGCGCCAGCAGCCAAGATGGTGGCCTAGCGGGGGTCAGGGAGACCCAGTACTTC.